Below are 21 T cell receptor beta chains sequenced from a single sample in a study of blood T cell repertoires in COVID-19. TCRdb's table, derived via immunoSEQ multiplex PCR, lists solely in-frame clones and lacks some. The repertoire has roughly 200,000 clones, 82% of them found once; the top ten carry roughly 8.2%. Sequences were obtained from peripheral blood. The receptor set was obtained from a woman older than 75 with COVID-19, enrolled during active disease.

The chain combines TRBV18 with TRBJ1-5; the D gene is possibly TRBD1 (5 bases). Germline-derived CDR1 and CDR2 are KGHSH and LQKENI. With 6 bases removed from V and 0 bases from J, the gap between germline ends came to 9 bases. The CDR3 is 14 residues long. The CDR3 is CASSGDSSNQPQHF. The CDR3 DNA follows: TGTGCCAGCTCCGGAGACAGTAGCAATCAGCCCCAGCATTTT. The whole variable domain, remainder taken from reference TRBV18 and TRBJ1-5, is NAGVMQNPRHLVRRRGQEARLRCSPMKGHSHVYWYRQLPEEGLKFMVYLQKENIIDESGMPKERFSAEFPKEGPSILRIQQVVRGDSAAYFCASSGDSSNQPQHFGDGTRLSIL.

The J gene is TRBJ2-6, the V gene TRBV5-1; 11 bases are a match to TRBD2. Trimming cost V 2 bases and J 0 bases; bases outside gene matches: 4. This CDR3 comprises 18 residues. Germline CDR1 SGHRS, CDR2 YFSETQ. DNA for the CDR3: TGCGCCAGCAGCTTATCAGGGACTAGCGGCTCTGGGGCCAACGTCCTGACTTTC. Translation gives CASSLSGTSGSGANVLTF. The full variable domain, with the rest looked up from reference TRBV5-1 and TRBJ2-6, is KAGVTQTPRYLIKTRGQQVTLSCSPISGHRSVSWYQQTPGQGLQFLFEYFSETQRNKGNFPGRFSGRQFSNSRSEMNVSTLELGDSALYLCASSLSGTSGSGANVLTFGAGSRLTVL.

J is TRBJ2-7 and V is TRBV2; 9 positions match TRBD1. This CDR3 contains 15 residues. Germline V lookup: CDR1 SNHLY, CDR2 FYNNEI. V shed 5 bases and J 5 bases; nucleotides not matched to a gene: 10. The CDR3 here is CASSLSIGQGNEQYF. The CDR3 DNA sequence: TGTGCCAGCAGTCTCTCCATCGGACAGGGGAACGAGCAGTACTTC.

This sequence joins TRBV3-1 (or the pseudogene TRBV3-2) and TRBJ1-1; possibly TRBD1 for D (5 bases). Germline CDR1 and CDR2: LGHDT and YNNKEL (reference sequence). The CDR3 has 14 amino acids. V was clipped by 5 bases and J by 2 bases, with 12 bases between them. The chain's CDR3 is CASSFRERNTEAFF. The CDR3 bases are TGTGCCAGCAGCTTCAGGGAACGCAACACTGAAGCTTTCTTT.

V is TRBV10-3 and J is TRBJ1-6, with TRBD1 matching 7 bases. There are 12 residues in the CDR3. From germline, CDR1 is ENHRY and CDR2 SYGVKD. V trimming: 6 bases; J trimming: 7 bases; junction bases outside the gene matches: 0. CDR3 in DNA: TGTGCCATCAGGACAGGGAATTCACCCCTCCACTTT. It specifies CAIRTGNSPLHF.

In DNA form, the CDR3 reads TGTGCCAGCAGCCAAGATCCGGCTAGCTACGAGCAGTACTTC. Amino acid sequence: CASSQDPASYEQYF. V usage is TRBV3-1 (or the pseudogene TRBV3-2) and J usage is TRBJ2-7; D not resolved. The CDR3 loop spans 14 amino acids. Trimming stripped 0 bases from V and 3 bases from J, with 9 bases between. Germline assignment: CDR1 LGHDT and CDR2 YNNKEL (reference sequence).

The rearrangement uses TRBV7-9 and TRBJ2-3; tentatively, D is TRBD1 (6 bases). The germline CDR1 and CDR2 sequences are SEHNR and FQNEAQ (reference sequence). The CDR3 has 15 amino acids. V was clipped by 0 bases and J by 4 bases, with 11 bases between them. The CDR3, as DNA: TGTGCCAGCAGCTTAGCGGGACAACTCTCAGATACGCAGTATTTT. It yields the protein CASSLAGQLSDTQYF.

The chain employs TRBV6-5 and TRBJ2-1, with D perhaps TRBD2 (5 bases). The CDR3 sequence is 13 residues long. From germline, CDR1 is MNHEY and CDR2 SVGAGI. Trimming removed 0 bases from V and 15 bases from J, with 15 bases in between. For the CDR3, the DNA is TGTGCCAGCAGTTACTCGAACAGCGGCCAGTTGTTCTTC. Its protein is CASSYSNSGQLFF.

The chain employs TRBV19 and TRBJ1-3; no reliable D call. V was pared by 8 bases and J by 7 bases, with 6 bases between. Per the germline V gene, CDR1 is LNHDA and CDR2 is SQIVND (reference sequence). CDR3 length: 10 amino acids. This chain's CDR3 is CASERNTIYF. In DNA, the CDR3 is TGTGCCAGTGAACGGAACACCATATATTTT.

The V call is TRBV12-2, the J call TRBJ1-2; the table's D call, TRBD1, has no DNA check behind it. TRBV12-2 is listed as a pseudogene. This CDR3 region has 15 residues. CDR3 in DNA: TGTGCAAGTCGCTTAGTAAGCCAGGGTAGTTATGGCTACACCTTC. Its translation is CASRLVSQGSYGYTF.

The genes are TRBV4-1 and TRBJ2-4, with D perhaps matching TRBD2 (5 bases). Germline CDR1 and CDR2: MGHRA and YSYEKL. The V end lost 0 bases, the J end lost 10 bases, and 13 bases lay between the germline ends. CDR3 length: 14 amino acids. The CDR3 here is CASSQDRLGVIQYF. CDR3 DNA sequence: TGCGCCAGCAGCCAAGATCGACTCGGGGTTATTCAGTACTTC.

This chain links TRBV5-1 with TRBJ2-5, with 9 bases lining up with TRBD1. CDR1 SGHRS and CDR2 YFSETQ come from the germline V gene. The ends lost 4 bases at V and 0 bases at J; junction bases unmatched: 4. This CDR3 contains 15 residues. CDR3 nucleotide sequence: TGCGCCAGCAGCGGGACAGGGCTGTACCAAGAGACCCAGTACTTC. Protein sequence: CASSGTGLYQETQYF.

In this sample, this clone turned up a few times. The V gene is TRBV19, the J gene TRBJ1-2, with D perhaps TRBD1 (6 bases). The CDR3 has 13 amino acids. V was clipped by 4 bases and J by 9 bases, with 15 bases between them. CDR1 is LNHDA, CDR2 SQIVND, per germline (reference sequence). The CDR3 DNA reads TGTGCCAGTAGTAGCAGGGGCCGGGTGCGCTACACCTTC. Translation gives CASSSRGRVRYTF.

The chain employs TRBV27 and TRBJ2-7; 11 bases map to TRBD2. CDR1 is MNHEY, CDR2 SMNVEV, per germline (reference sequence). The V and J ends lost 3 bases and 10 bases, in that order; junction bases with no gene match: 11. The CDR3 totals 15 residues. The CDR3 loop is CASSLLLAGVSAQYF. DNA of the CDR3: TGTGCCAGCAGTTTGCTACTAGCGGGGGTCTCAGCTCAGTACTTC.

The chain joins TRBV6-2 or TRBV6-3 to TRBJ1-6, with TRBD1 matching 8 bases. The CDR3 runs 19 residues. J gave up 0 bases and V 6 bases, and 13 bases lay outside the gene matches. Germline-derived CDR1 and CDR2 are MNHEY and SVGEGT. CDR3 sequence: CASSRTGWIASSYNSPLHF. The CDR3, as DNA: TGTGCCAGCAGCCGGACAGGGTGGATCGCGAGCTCCTATAATTCACCCCTCCACTTT.

The chain uses TRBV15 and TRBJ2-5; 7 positions match TRBD2. CDR3 length: 16 residues. The V gene end was trimmed by 1 base and the J gene end by 7 bases; junction bases not matched to a gene: 12. The germline CDR1 and CDR2 sequences are LNHNV and YYDKDF (reference sequence). The CDR3 here is CATSRVDASGSWTQYF. Here the CDR3 DNA reads TGTGCCACCAGCAGAGTTGATGCTAGCGGTTCGTGGACCCAGTACTTC.

The V gene is TRBV5-6, the J gene TRBJ1-1, with TRBD1 matching over 7 bases. The CDR3 sequence is 15 residues long. Germline CDR1 is SGHDT and CDR2 is YYEEEE. The ends lost 1 base at V and 4 bases at J; junction bases unmatched: 7. Here the CDR3 reads CASSLIQGFVTEAFF. Here the CDR3 DNA reads TGTGCCAGCAGCTTGATACAGGGGTTCGTCACTGAAGCTTTCTTT.

This clone was seen a few times. J is TRBJ1-1 and V is TRBV18; D might be TRBD1 (5 bases). The CDR3 spans 14 residues. The germline CDR1 and CDR2 sequences are KGHSH and LQKENI. The ends were cut back, 3 bases at V and 2 bases at J, with 10 bases in the middle. CDR3 residues: CASSPTDGNTEAFF. In DNA, the CDR3 is TGTGCCAGCTCACCGACAGATGGTAACACTGAAGCTTTCTTT.

The rearrangement links TRBV6-2 or TRBV6-3 to TRBJ2-1, with 8 positions matching TRBD2. The V and J ends lost 6 bases and 1 base, in that order; junction bases with no gene match: 5. CDR3 length equals 15 residues. Germline-derived CDR1 and CDR2 are MNHEY and SVGEGT. CDR3 residues: CASSLLAASYNEQFF. For the CDR3, the DNA is TGTGCCAGCAGCCTACTAGCGGCTTCCTACAATGAGCAGTTCTTC.

The chain uses TRBV29-1 and TRBJ2-1, with 7 bases fitting TRBD1. From germline, CDR1 is SQVTM and CDR2 ANQGSEA. The CDR3 spans 13 residues. The ends lost 6 bases at V and 4 bases at J; junction bases unmatched: 6. CDR3 residues: CSVRGQAYNEQFF. The CDR3 DNA follows: TGCAGCGTCCGAGGACAGGCGTACAATGAGCAGTTCTTC.

The J gene is TRBJ1-6, the V gene TRBV6-5; D is possibly TRBD1 (6 bases). V was trimmed by 6 bases and J by 8 bases, leaving 14 bases between them. The germline V gene has CDR1 MNHEY and CDR2 SVGAGI. This CDR3 contains 14 residues. CDR3 DNA: TGTGCCAGCAGCCTACAGGGCTGGGATTCACCCCTCCACTTT. Translation: CASSLQGWDSPLHF.